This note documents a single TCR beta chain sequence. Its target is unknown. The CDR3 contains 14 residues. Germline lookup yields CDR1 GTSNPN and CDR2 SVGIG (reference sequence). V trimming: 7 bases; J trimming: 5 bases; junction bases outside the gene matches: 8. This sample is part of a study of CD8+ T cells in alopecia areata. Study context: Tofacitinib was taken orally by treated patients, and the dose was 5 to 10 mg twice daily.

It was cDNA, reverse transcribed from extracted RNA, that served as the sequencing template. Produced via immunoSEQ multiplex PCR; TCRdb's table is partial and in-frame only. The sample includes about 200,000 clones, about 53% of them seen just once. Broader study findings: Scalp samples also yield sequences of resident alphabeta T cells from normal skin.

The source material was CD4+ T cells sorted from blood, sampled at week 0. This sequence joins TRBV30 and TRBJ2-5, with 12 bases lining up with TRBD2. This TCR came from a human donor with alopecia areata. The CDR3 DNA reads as TGTGCCTTTTCTAGCGGGAGGGCCGACGAGACCCAGTACTTC. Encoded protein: CAFSSGRADETQYF.